This T cell receptor (beta chain) was documented in a study of OX40 agonist ivuxolimab in advanced cancers. Background for the entire study: Ivuxolimab was an agonistic, fully human IgG2 monoclonal antibody directed against OX40 (CD134), a costimulatory receptor. Intravenous ivuxolimab was administered to patients every 2 weeks at six dose levels: 0.01, 0.1, 0.3, 1.5, 3 and 10 mg/kg. Of the approximately 54 patients in dose escalation, about 20 had hepatocellular carcinoma, around 15 had melanoma, 9 had renal cell carcinoma and 9 had head and neck cancer. In the dose-escalation cohort, around four fifths of patients were male, and the mean age was roughly 60 years, with a range of roughly 20 to 80. Prior anti-PD-1, anti-PD-L1 or anti-CTLA-4 therapy was permitted, and approximately 40% of dose-escalation patients had received checkpoint inhibitors. Partial responses occurred in three dose-escalation patients: two with cutaneous melanoma and one with hepatocellular carcinoma. Peripheral TCRbeta sequencing aimed to test whether ivuxolimab altered TCR sequence diversity and caused clonal T-cell expansion. The paper reports the monotherapy dose-escalation portion (N ≈ 52 patients) of the phase I ivuxolimab trial.

To sequence the TCRbeta CDR3 region, genomic DNA was isolated from the sorted cells. The immunoSEQ Assay was used to sequence the TCRbeta CDR3 regions. The table comes from immuneACCESS by way of TCRdb, which keeps in-frame sequences with V and J called. Part of the clones is missing from these tables; in studies checked, under half for an unresolved V gene and the rest for unknown reasons. The sample table contains tens of thousands of clones; only one count was recorded for about 85% of them. The ten largest clonotypes hold under 20% of the sample. What the authors observed across the whole study: Low levels of normalized T-cell clonal expansion were also seen in some patients who did not respond. On average, CD8+ T cells showed more expanded clones than CD4+ T cells after ivuxolimab. Which antigens the clonally expanded peripheral T cells were specific for was not determined. At doses of 0.1 to 3.0 mg/kg, clonal expansion of both CD4+ and CD8+ T cells in blood was seen between baseline and week 6. Partial responders in the 0.1-3.0 mg/kg groups had among the lowest normalized peripheral clonal expansion, especially among CD8+ T cells.

Patients with a history of autoimmune disease or receiving systemic immunosuppression were excluded from the trial. In every dose cohort, peripheral blood was drawn for TCR sequencing at baseline, cycle 4 day 1, and cycle 7 day 1. The samples were drawn from a first-in-human, open-label, multicenter phase I dose-escalation trial of ivuxolimab. The trial enrolled adults with locally advanced or metastatic head and neck squamous cell, hepatocellular, melanoma or renal cell carcinoma. Before TCR sequencing, CD4+ and CD8+ T cells were separately sorted from peripheral blood. Worth noting for this clone: Its specific antigen is unknown. One base away there is no much larger clone; base qualities are not given. The sample contains more than one DNA sequence encoding this CDR3.

The CDR3 starts with the cysteine, ends with the phenylalanine, and has 11 residues. The read is trimmed to its CDR3 DNA, 33 bases read in frame from base 1. V is pared back by 6 bases and J by 0 bases, with 3 bases lying between the germline termini. The germline V gene specifies MDHEN as CDR1 and SYDVKM as CDR2. This sequence was found in an adult with an advanced solid tumor such as melanoma, head and neck, liver or kidney cancer. The chain is assembled from TRBV28 and TRBJ2-7, with the D gene not clear enough to name. The material was CD4+ or CD8+ T cells sorted from blood, obtained in a trial of the OX40 agonist ivuxolimab. The DNA sequence is as follows: TGTGCCAGCAGCTTCTCCTACGAGCAGTACTTC. It is translated as CASSFSYEQYF.